This entry concerns a single T cell receptor beta chain. Its specificity is not known. This entry belongs to a study of T cell repertoires in cytomegalovirus infection. The overall study: Through public TCR beta signatures, both CMV infection and matching HLA type were indicated.

Whole-study results and caveats: Pooled public TCR beta family frequency picked out CMV carriers with the relevant HLA. CMV-specific TCR beta clonotypes restricted by HLA-C were the ones dominating the ex vivo response.

Via MiXCR, TCRdb re-called the reads, giving one row per CDR3 protein. The data contain hundreds of thousands of distinct CDR3 sequences, 17% of them singletons. The germline gives CDR1 MNHEY, CDR2 SVGEGT. This CDR3 spans 14 amino acids. The germline V and J ends were trimmed by 0 bases and 5 bases, with 10 bases remaining between them. This TCR was sampled from a human donor in good health (CMV status not recorded). Some clones in this sample may be carry-over from other donors' samples. The V gene is TRBV6-2 or TRBV6-3, the J gene TRBJ2-5; unclear D gene. Sequenced sample: PBMCs. CDR3 nucleotide sequence: TGTGCCAGCAGTTACTCTGGTTGGTGGGAGACCCAGTACTTC. Translation: CASSYSGWWETQYF.